Shown below are 3 T cell receptor beta chains from a single sample sequenced in a study of neurological immune-mediated disorders. TCRdb recomputed calls from the 5' RACE reads with MiXCR, one row per CDR3 protein. The sample has 36,000 or so distinct CDR3 sequences, around 10% seen once. The specimen sequenced was PBMCs. Receptor source: a woman under 40 with HTLV-1-associated myelopathy (HAM/TSP).

Many counts were recorded for this clonotype. The chain has TRBV13 and TRBJ1-1; D remains ambiguous. This CDR3 spans 13 amino acids. V was pared by 5 bases and J by 5 bases, with 12 bases between. CDR1 PRHDT and CDR2 FYEKMQ come from the germline V gene (reference sequence). The CDR3 spells CASSLSPGTEAFF. DNA for the CDR3: TGTGCCAGCAGCCTCTCGCCAGGTACTGAAGCTTTCTTT.

In this sample, this clonotype turned up many times. The chain joins TRBV5-1 to TRBJ2-3; D may be TRBD1 (6 bases). Germline CDR1 SGHRS, CDR2 YFSETQ. V was trimmed by 3 bases and J by 1 base, leaving 12 bases between them. The CDR3 has 15 residues. The CDR3 bases are TGCGCCAGCAGCTCGGCAGGGGCCCGCACAGATACGCAGTATTTT. This sequence encodes CASSSAGARTDTQYF.

This clonotype was seen at least ten times. This rearrangement joins TRBV20-1 to TRBJ1-1; 7 bases are shared with TRBD1. The length of the CDR3 is 14 residues. V lost 3 bases to trimming and J lost 2 bases; unmatched junction nucleotides: 6. The V gene's germline CDR1 is DFQATT and CDR2 SNEGSKA (reference sequence). The CDR3: CSARDGQANTEAFF. CDR3 nucleotides: TGCAGTGCTAGGGACGGACAGGCAAACACTGAAGCTTTCTTT.